The sequence of this T cell receptor beta chain was determined in a study of cytomegalovirus exposure and HLA in healthy donors. Points from the study as a whole: Highly shared variants forming one cluster were likely a sequencing artifact.

Unrecorded immune exposures were likely, despite nominal health at sampling. CDR1 is LNHDA, CDR2 SQIVND, per germline (reference sequence). This CDR3 has 17 amino acids. The ends lost 3 bases at V and 3 bases at J; junction bases unmatched: 9. Notes on this clone: Its antigen is unknown.

With 60 Vbeta and 13 Jbeta primers, the PCR was carried out. Sequencing used immunoSEQ multiplex PCR; TCRdb keeps in-frame clones, though not all of them. Of a few hundred thousand clones in the sample, roughly 84% are singletons; the top ten hold more than 1.3%. This rearrangement joins TRBV19 to TRBJ1-4, with TRBD1 matching 8 bases. Sequenced sample: PBMCs. The TCR originated in a girl aged 5-17 years in good health and CMV-seronegative. DNA for the CDR3: TGTGCCAGTAGTATCCCAGGGGGCGCGACGGCTAATGAAAAACTGTTTTTT. This gives the protein CASSIPGGATANEKLFF. Supplemented by reference TRBV19 and TRBJ1-4, the full variable domain reads DGGITQSPKYLFRKEGQNVTLSCEQNLNHDAMYWYRQDPGQGLRLIYYSQIVNDFQKGDIAEGYSVSREKKESFPLTVTSAQKNPTAFYLCASSIPGGATANEKLFFGSGTQLSVL.